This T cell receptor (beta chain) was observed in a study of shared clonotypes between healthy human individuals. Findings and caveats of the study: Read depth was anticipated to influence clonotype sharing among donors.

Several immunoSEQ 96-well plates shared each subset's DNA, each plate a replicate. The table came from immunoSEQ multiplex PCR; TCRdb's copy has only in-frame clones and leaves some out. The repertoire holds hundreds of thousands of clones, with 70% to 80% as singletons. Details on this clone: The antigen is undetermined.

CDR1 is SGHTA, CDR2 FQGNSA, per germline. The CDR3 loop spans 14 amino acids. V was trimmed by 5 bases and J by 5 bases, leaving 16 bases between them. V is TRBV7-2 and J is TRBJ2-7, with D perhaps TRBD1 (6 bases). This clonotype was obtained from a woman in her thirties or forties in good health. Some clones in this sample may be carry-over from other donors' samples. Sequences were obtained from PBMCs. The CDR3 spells CASSQQGREDEQYF. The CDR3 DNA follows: TGTGCCAGCAGCCAACAGGGACGCGAAGACGAGCAGTACTTC.